One and the same sample provided the 22 T cell receptor beta chains below, sequenced in a study of shared clonotypes between healthy human individuals. Clones were sequenced by immunoSEQ multiplex PCR, and TCRdb holds only the in-frame ones, with some missing. The data contain around 2,000,000 clones, approximately 94% of them singletons. CD45RO negativity and positive selection for CCR7 defined naive CD8 cells, a population that excluded terminally differentiated effector memory CD45RA+ cells. Sequencing was done on a sample of naive CD8+ T cells sorted from blood. These receptors came from a man in his late teens or twenties in good health.

This chain uses TRBV7-8 with TRBJ2-7; D is undetermined. The ends were cut back, 5 bases at V and 6 bases at J, with 14 bases in the middle. CDR3 length: 13 amino acids. Germline V gene data show CDR1 as SGHVS and CDR2 as FQNEAQ. The CDR3 region has the DNA TGTGCCAGCAGCGAAGACCCCAGGAGCGAGCAGTACTTC. As protein: CASSEDPRSEQYF.

The rearrangement joins TRBV4-1 to TRBJ2-7, with 11 bases identical to TRBD2. Germline CDR1 and CDR2: MGHRA and YSYEKL. V lost 4 bases and J lost 6; bases outside the gene matches: 11. This CDR3 has 16 residues. For the CDR3, the DNA is TGCGCCAGCAGCCCCTTTACTAGCGGGGGCTCGGCCGAGCAGTACTTC. This sequence encodes CASSPFTSGGSAEQYF.

The J gene is TRBJ2-7, the V gene TRBV2; TRBD2 agrees at 10 bases. CDR3 length equals 18 residues. CDR1 SNHLY and CDR2 FYNNEI come from the germline V gene. V lost 5 bases, J lost 1 base, and 14 bases stayed unmatched. For the CDR3, the DNA is TGTGCCAGCAGTCCTGGGGGTAGCGGGAGGTCGGGTTCCTACGAGCAGTACTTC. Amino acid sequence: CASSPGGSGRSGSYEQYF.

The chain is built from TRBV7-2 and TRBJ2-7, with D perhaps matching TRBD1 (5 bases). Trimming took off 1 base at V and 2 bases at J, with 9 bases between the two ends. The V gene's germline CDR1 is SGHTA and CDR2 FQGNSA. The CDR3 is made up of 14 amino acids. The CDR3 protein is CASSLGGRTYEQYF. CDR3 in DNA: TGTGCCAGCAGCTTAGGGGGCAGAACCTACGAGCAGTACTTC. Complete variable domain (other parts from reference TRBV7-2 and TRBJ2-7): GAGVSQSPSNKVTEKGKDVELRCDPISGHTALYWYRQSLGQGLEFLIYFQGNSAPDKSGLPSDRFSAERTGGSVSTLTIQRTQQEDSAVYLCASSLGGRTYEQYFGPGTRLTVT.

As concerns this clone: The same CDR3 also results from other DNA sequences found in this sample. The J gene is TRBJ2-7, the V gene TRBV7-9; D not certain. Germline V CDR1 and CDR2: SEHNR, FQNEAQ (reference sequence). Trimming removed 5 bases from V and 3 bases from J, with 5 bases in between. This CDR3 spans 11 amino acids. In DNA, the CDR3 is TGTGCCAGCAGCGCGAGCTACGAGCAGTACTTC. Translation gives CASSASYEQYF.

The CDR3 spells CAISEGLAGLNTGELFF. The CDR3 region has the DNA TGTGCCATCAGTGAGGGGCTAGCGGGACTGAACACCGGGGAGCTGTTTTTT. This rearrangement joins TRBV10-3 to TRBJ2-2; TRBD2 matches at 9 bases. This CDR3 contains 17 residues. The germline gives CDR1 ENHRY, CDR2 SYGVKD. With V trimmed by 2 bases and J by 1 base, 5 bases remained unmatched.

This clone was detected only once. The chain recombines TRBV29-1 with TRBJ2-2; D is unclear. CDR1 SQVTM and CDR2 ANQGSEA come from the germline V gene. The CDR3 runs to 15 residues. V was cut by 4 bases and J by 4 bases, with 16 bases left in between. The CDR3 coding sequence is TGCAGCGTTGCGTCCAGTGGCCTTGGCACCGGGGAGCTGTTTTTT. Its protein product is CSVASSGLGTGELFF.

The chain joins TRBV11-2 to TRBJ2-7; D call uncertain. This CDR3 is built from 17 residues. Germline V CDR1 and CDR2: SGHAT, FQNNGV. Trimming left V 3 bases short and J 3 bases short, with 21 bases between. CDR3 region: CASSFISPAPAYYEQYF. In DNA, the CDR3 is TGTGCCAGCAGCTTTATCTCCCCGGCACCGGCTTACTACGAGCAGTACTTC.

This clone was seen just once. The CDR3 nucleotides are TGTGCCAGCAGTTCTACGCGGGAGGGCCGCTACAATGAGCAGTTCTTC. Translated, it gives CASSSTREGRYNEQFF. The chain employs TRBV2 and TRBJ2-1, with TRBD2 matching over 9 bases. V shed 5 bases, J shed 3 bases, and the junction held 8 bases outside the gene matches. The germline CDR1 and CDR2 sequences are SNHLY and FYNNEI. The length of the CDR3 is 16 residues.

The V call is TRBV4-1, the J call TRBJ2-3, with TRBD2 identical over 11 bases. This CDR3 has 19 residues. With V trimmed by 2 bases and J by 1 base, 11 bases remained unmatched. In germline, CDR1 is MGHRA, CDR2 YSYEKL. As DNA, the CDR3 is TGCGCCAGCAGCCAAAGTATCTTAGCGGGGGGGCTACGCACAGATACGCAGTATTTT. Residues: CASSQSILAGGLRTDTQYF.

The sample holds one count of this clone. The rearrangement links TRBV15 to TRBJ2-5; no clear D. This CDR3 is built from 13 residues. The germline V gene encodes CDR1 LNHNV and CDR2 YYDKDF (reference sequence). Trimming cost V 0 bases and J 3 bases, with 5 bases left between them. Here the CDR3 DNA reads TGTGCCACCAGCAGAGATGGGGAAGAGACCCAGTACTTC. It specifies CATSRDGEETQYF.

The chain is built from TRBV10-3 and TRBJ2-5, with 7 bases that match TRBD1. J lost 2 bases, V lost 10 bases, and 7 bases had no gene match. In germline, CDR1 is ENHRY, CDR2 SYGVKD. This CDR3 contains 13 residues. In DNA, the CDR3 is TGTGCCACGGCTGGGGACAGTCAAGAGACCCAGTACTTC. It is translated as CATAGDSQETQYF.

The genes are TRBV7-8 and TRBJ1-1; D is uncertain. The V and J ends lost 5 bases and 0 bases respectively, with 19 bases between them. Per the germline V gene, CDR1 is SGHVS and CDR2 is FQNEAQ. The CDR3 has 17 amino acids. The CDR3 region is CASSLVPGPQMNTEAFF. CDR3 DNA sequence: TGTGCCAGCAGCCTGGTCCCTGGGCCACAGATGAACACTGAAGCTTTCTTT.

A note on this clone: Within the sample, other DNA sequences also encode this same CDR3. V is TRBV5-6 and J is TRBJ1-2, with D perhaps TRBD1 (5 bases). The V end was cut by 3 bases, the J end by 3 bases, with 9 bases between. The CDR3 has 13 amino acids. Germline CDR1 reads SGHDT; CDR2 reads YYEEEE. The CDR3 sequence: CASSWDRDYGYTF. The CDR3 region has the DNA TGTGCCAGCAGCTGGGACCGGGACTATGGCTACACCTTC.

The V gene is TRBV30, the J gene TRBJ2-5, with 7 bases that match TRBD2. Germline lookup yields CDR1 GTSNPN and CDR2 SVGIG (reference sequence). V was clipped by 2 bases and J by 5 bases; unmatched bases: 11. CDR3 size: 15 residues. The CDR3 nucleotides are TGTGCCTGGAGTACCGTTCCGGGACTAAAGGAGACCCAGTACTTC. Translation: CAWSTVPGLKETQYF.

The V call is TRBV4-1, the J call TRBJ2-7; TRBD2 aligns across 11 bases. Germline V gene data show CDR1 as MGHRA and CDR2 as YSYEKL. CDR3 length: 17 amino acids. V shed 0 bases and J 1 base; nucleotides not matched to a gene: 5. The CDR3 sequence: CASSQEHLAGGSYEQYF. CDR3 coding DNA: TGCGCCAGCAGCCAAGAGCACCTAGCGGGAGGATCCTACGAGCAGTACTTC.

Concerning this clone itself: Other nucleotide sequences in the sample specify the same CDR3. The rearrangement uses TRBV2 and TRBJ2-7; D is unclear. The CDR3 loop spans 11 amino acids. Germline CDR1 SNHLY, CDR2 FYNNEI. Trimming removed 6 bases at V and 4 bases at J, with 7 bases between. The CDR3 here is CASSVDYEQYF. DNA for the CDR3: TGTGCCAGCAGCGTCGATTACGAGCAGTACTTC.

This clone appeared a few times. The gene calls are TRBV19 and TRBJ1-6; 7 bases align to TRBD1. The germline gives CDR1 LNHDA, CDR2 SQIVND (reference sequence). The ends lost 7 bases at V and 6 bases at J; junction bases unmatched: 9. The CDR3 consists of 15 residues. CDR3 protein: CASTSTGVGNSPLHF. The CDR3 coding sequence is TGTGCCAGTACCTCAACAGGGGTTGGTAATTCACCCCTCCACTTT.

The chain recombines TRBV5-1 with TRBJ2-1; 8 bases map to TRBD1. Germline lookup yields CDR1 SGHRS and CDR2 YFSETQ. The ends lost 6 bases at V and 4 bases at J; junction bases unmatched: 6. The CDR3 has 14 amino acids. The CDR3 sequence: CASTDRGPYNEQFF. DNA of the CDR3: TGCGCCAGCACCGACAGGGGACCTTACAATGAGCAGTTCTTC.

The rearrangement uses TRBV5-6 and TRBJ2-7, with D uncertain. This CDR3 spans 13 amino acids. Germline assignment: CDR1 SGHDT and CDR2 YYEEEE. Trimming stripped 4 bases from V and 4 bases from J, with 12 bases between. The CDR3 sequence: CASSQRILYEQYF. The CDR3 DNA reads TGTGCCAGCAGCCAAAGGATTCTTTACGAGCAGTACTTC. Using reference TRBV5-6 and TRBJ2-7 for the parts outside the CDR3, the full variable domain is DAGVTQSPTHLIKTRGQQVTLRCSPKSGHDTVSWYQQALGQGPQFIFQYYEEEERQRGNFPDRFSGHQFPNYSSELNVNALLLGDSALYLCASSQRILYEQYFGPGTRLTVT.

V is TRBV13 and J is TRBJ2-1; no definite D call. The germline V and J ends were trimmed by 3 bases and 5 bases, with 14 bases remaining between them. The CDR3 has 15 amino acids. Germline assignment: CDR1 PRHDT and CDR2 FYEKMQ (reference sequence). CDR3 sequence reads: CASSFPLEDNNEQFF. The CDR3 DNA reads TGTGCCAGCAGCTTCCCCCTAGAGGATAACAATGAGCAGTTCTTC. The full variable domain, with the rest looked up from reference TRBV13 and TRBJ2-1, is AAGVIQSPRHLIKEKRETATLKCYPIPRHDTVYWYQQGPGQDPQFLISFYEKMQSDKGSIPDRFSAQQFSDYHSELNMSSLELGDSALYFCASSFPLEDNNEQFFGPGTRLTVL.

Regarding this clone: Other DNA sequences in this specimen translate into the identical CDR3. The V and J genes are TRBV6-5 and TRBJ2-7; D possibly corresponds to TRBD2 (5 bases). In germline, CDR1 is MNHEY, CDR2 SVGAGI. This CDR3 comprises 14 residues. The V gene lost 0 bases and the J gene lost 4 bases, with 10 bases spanning the gap. CDR3 sequence (DNA): TGTGCCAGCAGTTACTCGGCAGGAGGTTACGAGCAGTACTTC. This sequence encodes CASSYSAGGYEQYF.